This TCR beta chain was sequenced in a study of technical replicates of blood from a few donors. The germline gives CDR1 MNHNS, CDR2 SASEGT. This CDR3 contains 13 residues. Trimming pared 1 base from V and 3 bases from J, leaving 6 bases between. Generated by immunoSEQ multiplex PCR, the TCRdb table keeps only in-frame clones and is missing some. The data contain tens of thousands of clones, roughly nine tenths of them singletons. The source material was T cells isolated from PBMCs. The receptor was isolated from a human donor in good health. The chain combines TRBV6-1 with TRBJ1-1; D ambiguous. Written as DNA, the CDR3 is TGTGCCAGCAGTGAAGACCGGGACACTGAAGCTTTCTTT. This sequence encodes CASSEDRDTEAFF.